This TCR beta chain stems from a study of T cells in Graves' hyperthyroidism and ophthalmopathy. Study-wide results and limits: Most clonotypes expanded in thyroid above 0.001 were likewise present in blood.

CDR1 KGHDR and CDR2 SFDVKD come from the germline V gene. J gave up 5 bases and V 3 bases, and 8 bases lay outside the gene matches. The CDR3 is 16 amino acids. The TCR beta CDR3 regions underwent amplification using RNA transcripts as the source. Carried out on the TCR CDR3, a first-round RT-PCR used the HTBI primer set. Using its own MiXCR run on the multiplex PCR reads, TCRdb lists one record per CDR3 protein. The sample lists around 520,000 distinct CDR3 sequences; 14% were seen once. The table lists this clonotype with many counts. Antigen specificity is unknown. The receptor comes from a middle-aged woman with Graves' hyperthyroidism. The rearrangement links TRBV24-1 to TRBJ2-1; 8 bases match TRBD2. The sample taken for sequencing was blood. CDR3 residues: CATSDASGTSHNEQFF. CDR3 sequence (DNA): TGTGCCACCAGTGATGCATCCGGGACTAGTCACAATGAGCAGTTCTTC.